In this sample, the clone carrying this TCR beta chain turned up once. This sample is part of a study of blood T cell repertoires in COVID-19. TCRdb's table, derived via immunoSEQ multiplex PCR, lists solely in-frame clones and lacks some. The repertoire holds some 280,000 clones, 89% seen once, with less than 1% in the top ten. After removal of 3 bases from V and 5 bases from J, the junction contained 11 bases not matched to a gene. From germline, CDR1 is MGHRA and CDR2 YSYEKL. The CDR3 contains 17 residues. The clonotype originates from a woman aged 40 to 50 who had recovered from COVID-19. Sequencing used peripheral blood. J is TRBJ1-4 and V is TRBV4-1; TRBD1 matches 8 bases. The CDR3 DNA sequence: TGCGCCAGCAGCCAGGACACTTCGACAGGGGCGAATGAAAAACTGTTTTTT. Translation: CASSQDTSTGANEKLFF.